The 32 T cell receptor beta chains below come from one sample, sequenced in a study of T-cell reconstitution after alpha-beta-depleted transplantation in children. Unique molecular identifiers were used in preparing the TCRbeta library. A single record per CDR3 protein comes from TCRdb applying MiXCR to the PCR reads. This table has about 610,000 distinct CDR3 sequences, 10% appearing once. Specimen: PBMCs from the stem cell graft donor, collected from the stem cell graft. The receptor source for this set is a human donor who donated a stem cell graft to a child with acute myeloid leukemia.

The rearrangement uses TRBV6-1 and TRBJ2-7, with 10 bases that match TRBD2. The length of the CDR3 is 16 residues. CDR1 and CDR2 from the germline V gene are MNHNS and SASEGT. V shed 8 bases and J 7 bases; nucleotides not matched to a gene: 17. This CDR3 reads CASGASGRGGGGEQYF. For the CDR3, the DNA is TGTGCCAGCGGTGCTAGCGGGAGAGGAGGCGGTGGGGAGCAGTACTTC.

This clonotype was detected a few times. DNA for the CDR3: TGTGCCAGCAGCGCAACAGGGCCTGGGGCCAACGTCCTGACTTTC. The encoded protein is CASSATGPGANVLTF. This chain joins TRBV2 and TRBJ2-6; maybe TRBD1 (6 bases). Trimming removed 6 bases from V and 2 bases from J, with 11 bases in between. This CDR3 region has 15 residues. Germline lookup yields CDR1 SNHLY and CDR2 FYNNEI. Based on the CDR3 plus reference TRBV2 and TRBJ2-6, the full variable domain is EPEVTQTPSHQVTQMGQEVILRCVPISNHLYFYWYRQILGQKVEFLVSFYNNEISEKSEIFDDQFSVERPDGSNFTLKIRSTKLEDSAMYFCASSATGPGANVLTFGAGSRLTVL.

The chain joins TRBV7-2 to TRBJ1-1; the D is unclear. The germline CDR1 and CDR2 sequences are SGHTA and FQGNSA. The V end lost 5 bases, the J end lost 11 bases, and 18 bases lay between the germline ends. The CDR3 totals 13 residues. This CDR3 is CASSPTIEGSAFF. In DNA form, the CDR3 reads TGTGCCAGCAGCCCCACCATTGAGGGCTCTGCTTTCTTT.

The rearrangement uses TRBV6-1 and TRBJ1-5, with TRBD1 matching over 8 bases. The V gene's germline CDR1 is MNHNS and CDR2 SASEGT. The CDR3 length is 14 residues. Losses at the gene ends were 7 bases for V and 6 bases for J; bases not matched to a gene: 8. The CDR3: CASKWTGRPQPQHF. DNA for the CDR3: TGTGCCAGCAAGTGGACAGGGAGGCCTCAGCCCCAGCATTTT.

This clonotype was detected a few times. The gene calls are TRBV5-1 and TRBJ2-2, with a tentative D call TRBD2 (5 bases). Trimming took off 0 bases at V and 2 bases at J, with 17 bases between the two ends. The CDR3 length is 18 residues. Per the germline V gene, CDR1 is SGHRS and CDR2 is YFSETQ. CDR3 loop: CASSLDLRSSFNTGELFF. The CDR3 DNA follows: TGCGCCAGCAGCTTGGATCTAAGGTCTAGCTTTAACACCGGGGAGCTGTTTTTT.

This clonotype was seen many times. CDR3 amino acids: CSAFTGNTEAFF. As DNA, the CDR3 is TGCAGTGCCTTTACAGGGAATACTGAAGCTTTCTTT. This rearrangement joins TRBV20-1 to TRBJ1-1; D may be TRBD1 (6 bases). Germline assignment: CDR1 DFQATT and CDR2 SNEGSKA (reference sequence). V lost 6 bases to trimming and J lost 5 bases, with 13 bases between them. The CDR3 has 12 residues.

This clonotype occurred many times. This chain's CDR3 is CASSLTGERTNEKLFF. CDR3 nucleotide sequence: TGCGCCAGCAGCTTGACGGGGGAAAGGACTAATGAAAAACTGTTTTTT. The rearrangement links TRBV5-1 to TRBJ1-4, with D perhaps TRBD1 (5 bases). Germline CDR1 SGHRS, CDR2 YFSETQ. V lost 1 base to trimming and J lost 2 bases, with 12 bases between them. This CDR3 region has 16 residues. Using reference TRBV5-1 and TRBJ1-4 for the parts outside the CDR3, the full variable domain is KAGVTQTPRYLIKTRGQQVTLSCSPISGHRSVSWYQQTPGQGLQFLFEYFSETQRNKGNFPGRFSGRQFSNSRSEMNVSTLELGDSALYLCASSLTGERTNEKLFFGSGTQLSVL.

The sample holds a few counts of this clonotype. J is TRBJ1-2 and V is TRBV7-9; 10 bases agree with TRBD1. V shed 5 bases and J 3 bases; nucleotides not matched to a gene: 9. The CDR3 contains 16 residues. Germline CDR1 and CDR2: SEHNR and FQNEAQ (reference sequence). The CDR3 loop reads CASSPQPGTGDYGYTF. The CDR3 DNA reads TGTGCCAGCAGCCCTCAACCCGGGACAGGGGACTATGGCTACACCTTC.

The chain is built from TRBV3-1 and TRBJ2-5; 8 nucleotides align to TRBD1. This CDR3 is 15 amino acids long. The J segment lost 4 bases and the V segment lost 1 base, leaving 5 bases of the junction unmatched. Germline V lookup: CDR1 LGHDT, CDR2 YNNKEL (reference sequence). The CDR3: CASSQALDRGETQYF. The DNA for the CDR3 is TGTGCCAGCAGCCAAGCCCTTGACAGGGGAGAGACCCAGTACTTC.

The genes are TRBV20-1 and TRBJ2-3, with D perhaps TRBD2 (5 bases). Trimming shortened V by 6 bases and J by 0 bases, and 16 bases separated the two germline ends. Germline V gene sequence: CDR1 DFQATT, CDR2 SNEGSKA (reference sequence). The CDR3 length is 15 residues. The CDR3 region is CSATWRTTSTDTQYF. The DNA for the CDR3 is TGCAGTGCCACCTGGAGGACCACTAGCACAGATACGCAGTATTTT.

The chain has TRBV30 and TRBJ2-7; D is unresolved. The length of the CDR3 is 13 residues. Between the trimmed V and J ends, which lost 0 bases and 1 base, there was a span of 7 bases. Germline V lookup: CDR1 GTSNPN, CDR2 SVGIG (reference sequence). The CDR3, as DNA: TGTGCCTGGAGTGTGGCAGCGTCCTACGAGCAGTACTTC. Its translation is CAWSVAASYEQYF.

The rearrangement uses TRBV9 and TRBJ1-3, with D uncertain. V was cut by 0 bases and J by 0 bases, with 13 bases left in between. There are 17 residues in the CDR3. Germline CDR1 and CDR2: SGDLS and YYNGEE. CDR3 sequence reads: CASSVAPIRTSGNTIYF. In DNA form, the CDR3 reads TGTGCCAGCAGCGTAGCTCCGATCCGTACCTCTGGAAACACCATATATTTT.

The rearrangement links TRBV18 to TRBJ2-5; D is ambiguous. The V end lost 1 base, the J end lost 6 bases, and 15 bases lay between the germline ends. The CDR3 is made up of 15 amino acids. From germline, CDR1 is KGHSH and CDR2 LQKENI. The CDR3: CASSPLGKKLKTQYF. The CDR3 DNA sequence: TGTGCCAGCTCACCACTGGGTAAAAAGCTAAAGACCCAGTACTTC. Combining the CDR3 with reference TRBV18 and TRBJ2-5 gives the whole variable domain NAGVMQNPRHLVRRRGQEARLRCSPMKGHSHVYWYRQLPEEGLKFMVYLQKENIIDESGMPKERFSAEFPKEGPSILRIQQVVRGDSAAYFCASSPLGKKLKTQYFGPGTRLLVL.

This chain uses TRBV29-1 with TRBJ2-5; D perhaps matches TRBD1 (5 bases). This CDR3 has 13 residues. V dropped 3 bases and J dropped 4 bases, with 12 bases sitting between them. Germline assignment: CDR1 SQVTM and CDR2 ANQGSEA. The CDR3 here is CSVDFGAGETQYF. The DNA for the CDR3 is TGCAGCGTTGATTTTGGGGCTGGAGAGACCCAGTACTTC.

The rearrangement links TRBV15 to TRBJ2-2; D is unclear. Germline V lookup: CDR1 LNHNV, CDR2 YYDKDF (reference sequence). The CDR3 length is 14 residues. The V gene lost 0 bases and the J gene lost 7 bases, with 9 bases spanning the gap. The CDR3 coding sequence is TGTGCCACCAGCAGAGATTTTGTGGGCGGGGAGCTGTTTTTT. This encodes CATSRDFVGGELFF.

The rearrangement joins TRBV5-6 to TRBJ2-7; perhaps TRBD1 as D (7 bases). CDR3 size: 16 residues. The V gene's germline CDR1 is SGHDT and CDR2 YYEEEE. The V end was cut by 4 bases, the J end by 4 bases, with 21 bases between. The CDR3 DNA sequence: TGTGCCAGCAGCCCATGGCAGGGGGGAAAATTGTACGAGCAGTACTTC. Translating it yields CASSPWQGGKLYEQYF.

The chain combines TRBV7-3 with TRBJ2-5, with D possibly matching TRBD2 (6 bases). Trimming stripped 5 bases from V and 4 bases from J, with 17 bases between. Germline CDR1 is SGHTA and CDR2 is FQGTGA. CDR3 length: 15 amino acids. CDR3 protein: CASSRGMFSAETQYF. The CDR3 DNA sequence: TGTGCCAGCAGCCGGGGGATGTTTTCTGCAGAGACCCAGTACTTC.

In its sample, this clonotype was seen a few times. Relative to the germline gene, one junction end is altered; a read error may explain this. The CDR3 spells CAISEGLSYSEQFF. CDR3 nucleotide sequence: TGTGCCATCAGTGAGGGGCTTTCCTACAGTGAGCAGTTCTTC. The rearrangement links TRBV10-3 to TRBJ2-1, with D hard to call. The CDR3 is made up of 14 amino acids. The germline V gene has CDR1 ENHRY and CDR2 SYGVKD.

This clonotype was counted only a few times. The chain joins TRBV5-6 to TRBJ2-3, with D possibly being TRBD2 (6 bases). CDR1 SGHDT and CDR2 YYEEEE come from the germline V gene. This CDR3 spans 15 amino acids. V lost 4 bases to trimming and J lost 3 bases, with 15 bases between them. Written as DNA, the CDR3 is TGTGCCAGCAGCATCGGGACTCCTTGGACAGATACGCAGTATTTT. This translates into CASSIGTPWTDTQYF.

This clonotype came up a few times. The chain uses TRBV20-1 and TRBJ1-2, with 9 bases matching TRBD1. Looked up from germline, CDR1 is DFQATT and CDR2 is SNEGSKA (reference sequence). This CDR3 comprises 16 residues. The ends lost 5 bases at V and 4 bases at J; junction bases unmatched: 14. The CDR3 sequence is CSASYGRDRVGYGYTF. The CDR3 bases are TGCAGTGCTTCCTATGGCCGGGACAGGGTCGGCTATGGCTACACCTTC.

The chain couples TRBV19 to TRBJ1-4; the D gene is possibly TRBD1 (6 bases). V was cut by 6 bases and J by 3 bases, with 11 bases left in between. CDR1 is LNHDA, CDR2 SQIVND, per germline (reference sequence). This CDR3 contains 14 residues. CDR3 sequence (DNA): TGTGCCAGTAGGATACAGGGCTCTAATGAAAAACTGTTTTTT. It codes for CASRIQGSNEKLFF.

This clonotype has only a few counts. The CDR3 DNA reads as TGTGCCAGCAGCTTAAAATTTAAGGGACTAGCGGGCGGGGCCTACGAGCAGTACTTC. Translated: CASSLKFKGLAGGAYEQYF. The rearrangement links TRBV11-2 to TRBJ2-7, with 12 bases fitting TRBD2. V shed 2 bases and J 2 bases; nucleotides not matched to a gene: 13. The germline CDR1 and CDR2 sequences are SGHAT and FQNNGV. The length of the CDR3 is 19 residues. Combining the CDR3 with reference TRBV11-2 and TRBJ2-7 gives the whole variable domain EAGVAQSPRYKIIEKRQSVAFWCNPISGHATLYWYQQILGQGPKLLIQFQNNGVVDDSQLPKDRFSAERLKGVDSTLKIQPAKLEDSAVYLCASSLKFKGLAGGAYEQYFGPGTRLTVT.

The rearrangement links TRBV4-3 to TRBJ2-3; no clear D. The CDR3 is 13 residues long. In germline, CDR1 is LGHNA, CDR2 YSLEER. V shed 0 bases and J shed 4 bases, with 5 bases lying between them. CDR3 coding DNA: TGCGCCAGCAGCCAAGAGTGGGCAGATACGCAGTATTTT. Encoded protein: CASSQEWADTQYF.

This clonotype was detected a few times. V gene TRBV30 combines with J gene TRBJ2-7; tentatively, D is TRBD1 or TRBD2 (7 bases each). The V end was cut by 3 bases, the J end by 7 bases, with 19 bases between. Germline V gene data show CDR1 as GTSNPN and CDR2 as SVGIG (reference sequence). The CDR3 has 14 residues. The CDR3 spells CAWRQGGGNVEQYF. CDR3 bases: TGTGCCTGGAGGCAGGGGGGGGGTAACGTTGAGCAGTACTTC.

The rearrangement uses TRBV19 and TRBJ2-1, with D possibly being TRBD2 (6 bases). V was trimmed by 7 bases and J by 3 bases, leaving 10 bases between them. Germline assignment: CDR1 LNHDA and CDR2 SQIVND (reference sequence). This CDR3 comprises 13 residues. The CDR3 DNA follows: TGTGCCAGTAATAGCGGTCTCTACAATGAGCAGTTCTTC. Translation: CASNSGLYNEQFF.

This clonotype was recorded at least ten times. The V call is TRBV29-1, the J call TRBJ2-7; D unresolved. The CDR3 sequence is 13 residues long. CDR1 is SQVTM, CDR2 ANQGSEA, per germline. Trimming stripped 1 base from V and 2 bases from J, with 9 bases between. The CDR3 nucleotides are TGCAGCGTTGAAGTTGGCAGAGCCTACGAGCAGTACTTC. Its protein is CSVEVGRAYEQYF.

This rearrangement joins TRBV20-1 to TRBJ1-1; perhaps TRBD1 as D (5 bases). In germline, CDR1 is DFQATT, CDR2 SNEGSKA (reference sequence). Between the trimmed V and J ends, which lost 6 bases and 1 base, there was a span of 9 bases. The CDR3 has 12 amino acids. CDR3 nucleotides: TGCAGTGCCGGGACTGCGAACACTGAAGCTTTCTTT. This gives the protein CSAGTANTEAFF.

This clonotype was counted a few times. The CDR3 DNA reads TGTGCCAGCACTAACGCCCGTGGGGACAGCTCCTACAATGAGCAGTTCTTC. This encodes CASTNARGDSSYNEQFF. The rearrangement links TRBV6-1 to TRBJ2-1; the match to TRBD1 covers 7 bases. Trimming removed 7 bases from V and 0 bases from J; junction bases left unmatched: 12. CDR1 is MNHNS, CDR2 SASEGT, per germline. There are 17 residues in the CDR3.

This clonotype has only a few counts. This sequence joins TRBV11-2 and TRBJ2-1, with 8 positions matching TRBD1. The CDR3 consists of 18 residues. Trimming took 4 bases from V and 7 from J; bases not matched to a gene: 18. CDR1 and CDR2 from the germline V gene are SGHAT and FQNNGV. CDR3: CASSSPPRGPNLRNEQFF. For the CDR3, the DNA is TGTGCCAGCAGCTCACCCCCCAGGGGGCCAAACCTACGAAATGAGCAGTTCTTC.

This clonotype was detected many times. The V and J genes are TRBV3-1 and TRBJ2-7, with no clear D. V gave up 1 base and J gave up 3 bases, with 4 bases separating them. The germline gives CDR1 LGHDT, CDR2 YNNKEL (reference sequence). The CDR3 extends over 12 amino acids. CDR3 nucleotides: TGTGCCAGCAGCCAAGGCTTCTACGAGCAGTACTTC. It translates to CASSQGFYEQYF.

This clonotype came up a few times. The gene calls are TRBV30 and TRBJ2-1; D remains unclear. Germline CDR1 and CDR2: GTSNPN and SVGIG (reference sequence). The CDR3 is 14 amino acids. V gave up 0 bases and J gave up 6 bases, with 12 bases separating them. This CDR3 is CAWSVRRPGNEQFF. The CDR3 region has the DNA TGTGCCTGGAGTGTACGGCGGCCCGGCAATGAGCAGTTCTTC. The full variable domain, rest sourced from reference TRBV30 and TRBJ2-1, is SQTIHQWPATLVQPVGSPLSLECTVEGTSNPNLYWYRQAAGRGLQLLFYSVGIGQISSEVPQNLSASRPQDRQFILSSKKLLLSDSGFYLCAWSVRRPGNEQFFGPGTRLTVL.

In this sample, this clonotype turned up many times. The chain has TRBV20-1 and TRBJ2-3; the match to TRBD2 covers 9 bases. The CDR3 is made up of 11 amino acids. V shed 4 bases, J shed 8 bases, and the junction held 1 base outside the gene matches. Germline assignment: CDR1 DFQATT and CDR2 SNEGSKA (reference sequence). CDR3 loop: CSATLAGTQYF. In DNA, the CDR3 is TGCAGTGCTACACTAGCGGGTACGCAGTATTTT.